This T cell receptor beta chain was recovered during a study of shared clonotypes between healthy human individuals. Sequencing used immunoSEQ multiplex PCR; TCRdb keeps in-frame clones, though not all of them. The sample carries around 600,000 clones, around 97% recorded once. CDR3 length equals 16 residues. In germline, CDR1 is SEHNR, CDR2 FQNEAQ (reference sequence). Between the trimmed V and J ends, which lost 4 bases and 2 bases, there was a span of 15 bases. The sample was naive CD4+ T cells sorted from blood. Sample subset: CD45RA+ positively selected. The genes are TRBV7-9 and TRBJ1-3, with D hard to call. The receptor comes from a woman aged 30 to 39 in good health. CDR3 loop: CASSSEWGSTGNTIYF. CDR3 sequence (DNA): TGTGCCAGCAGCTCTGAGTGGGGTTCTACTGGAAACACCATATATTTT.